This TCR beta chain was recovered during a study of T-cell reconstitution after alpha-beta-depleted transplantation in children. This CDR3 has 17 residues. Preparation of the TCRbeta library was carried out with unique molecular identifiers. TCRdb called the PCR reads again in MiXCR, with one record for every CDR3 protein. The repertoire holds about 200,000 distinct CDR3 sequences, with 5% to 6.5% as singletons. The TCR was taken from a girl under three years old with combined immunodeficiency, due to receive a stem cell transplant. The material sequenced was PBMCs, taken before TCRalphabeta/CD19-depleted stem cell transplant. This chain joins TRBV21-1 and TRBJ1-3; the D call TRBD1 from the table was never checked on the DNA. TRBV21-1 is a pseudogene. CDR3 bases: TGTGCCAGCAGCATCCGACAGCCCAACTGGACTGGAAACACCATATATTTT. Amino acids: CASSIRQPNWTGNTIYF.